The clone carrying this T cell receptor (beta chain) appeared once. Its specificity is not known. TCR beta library input comprised approximately 1.9 micrograms of genomic DNA from cryopreserved PBMCs. Profiled with immunoSEQ multiplex PCR; TCRdb holds only in-frame clones, not every one. Altogether about 300,000 clones are present, 67% being singletons, with the ten largest covering about 6.7%. These data belong to a study of cytotoxic CD8 clonotypes in ibrutinib-treated CLL. Study information: Sample averages reached hundreds of thousands of productive templates and some 86,000 productive rearrangements.

Study-level points and caveats: At ibrutinib response, clonality increased, and at progression it declined back toward baseline. In comparison with age-matched healthy donors, baseline clonality was higher and tracked circulating CD8+ T-cell counts.

The CDR3 loop spans 14 amino acids. Per the germline V gene, CDR1 is SEHNR and CDR2 is FQNEAQ (reference sequence). With 2 bases removed from V and 2 bases from J, the gap between germline ends came to 9 bases. The chain couples TRBV7-9 to TRBJ1-1; D ambiguous. This specimen consisted of PBMCs, obtained after 36 months of ibrutinib treatment. This receptor was identified in a human donor with chronic lymphocytic leukemia. The CDR3 region has the DNA TGTGCCAGCAGCTTATTCGCAGGTAACACTGAAGCTTTCTTT. As protein: CASSLFAGNTEAFF.